This T cell receptor (beta chain) was profiled in a study of cytomegalovirus exposure and HLA in healthy donors. CDR1 and CDR2 from the germline V gene are SNHLY and FYNNEI. The CDR3 runs 12 residues. V was pared by 6 bases and J by 5 bases, with 4 bases of the junction left unmatched. The PCR was carried out with 60 Vbeta primers and 13 Jbeta primers. The assay was immunoSEQ multiplex PCR, and TCRdb's table has in-frame clones only and misses some. In the table there are roughly 150,000 clones, just under 80% of which are singletons. The chain has TRBV2 and TRBJ2-7; TRBD1 agrees at 7 bases. This clonotype originated in a man in his late teens or twenties in good health and CMV-seropositive. What was sequenced was PBMCs. The CDR3 region is CASRGDRDEQYF. DNA for the CDR3: TGTGCCAGCAGAGGGGACAGAGACGAGCAGTACTTC.